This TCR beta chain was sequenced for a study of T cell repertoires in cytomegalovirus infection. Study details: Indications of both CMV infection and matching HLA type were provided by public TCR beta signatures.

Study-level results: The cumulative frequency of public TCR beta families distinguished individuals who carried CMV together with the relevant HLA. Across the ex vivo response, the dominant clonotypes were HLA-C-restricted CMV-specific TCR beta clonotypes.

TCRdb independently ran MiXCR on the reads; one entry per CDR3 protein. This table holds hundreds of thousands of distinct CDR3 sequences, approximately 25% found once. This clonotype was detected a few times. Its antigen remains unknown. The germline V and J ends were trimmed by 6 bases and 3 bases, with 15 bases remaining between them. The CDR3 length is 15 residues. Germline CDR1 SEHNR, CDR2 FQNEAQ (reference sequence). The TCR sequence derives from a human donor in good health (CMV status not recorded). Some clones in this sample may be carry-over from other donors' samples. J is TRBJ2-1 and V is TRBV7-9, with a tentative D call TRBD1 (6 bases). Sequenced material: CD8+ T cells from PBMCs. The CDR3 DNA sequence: TGTGCCAGCAGGCAAGATGGACAGATCTACAATGAGCAGTTCTTC. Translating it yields CASRQDGQIYNEQFF.